This T cell receptor beta chain emerged from a study of cytomegalovirus exposure and HLA in healthy donors. Overall study results and limits: Among the CMV-associated chains, a few were confirmed in vitro as specific for CMV antigens. Many donors shared some public TCRs, even though most TCR sequences were rare. TRBV6-2, TRBV6-3 and other indistinguishable V segments were excluded.

The PCR made use of 60 Vbeta and 13 Jbeta primers. TCRdb's table, derived via immunoSEQ multiplex PCR, lists solely in-frame clones and lacks some. This table has fewer than 150,000 clones, about 76% appearing once. Trimming left V 1 base short and J 6 bases short, with 9 bases between. Germline V lookup: CDR1 SGHAT, CDR2 FQNNGV. This CDR3 is 13 amino acids long. Notes on this clone: The antigen remains unidentified.

Specimen: PBMCs. The chain recombines TRBV11-2 with TRBJ2-5, with D unclear. This receptor was identified in a man in his late teens or twenties in good health and CMV-seronegative. The CDR3 nucleotides read TGTGCCAGCAGCTTAGCACAGTCCCAGACCCAGTACTTC. Protein: CASSLAQSQTQYF.